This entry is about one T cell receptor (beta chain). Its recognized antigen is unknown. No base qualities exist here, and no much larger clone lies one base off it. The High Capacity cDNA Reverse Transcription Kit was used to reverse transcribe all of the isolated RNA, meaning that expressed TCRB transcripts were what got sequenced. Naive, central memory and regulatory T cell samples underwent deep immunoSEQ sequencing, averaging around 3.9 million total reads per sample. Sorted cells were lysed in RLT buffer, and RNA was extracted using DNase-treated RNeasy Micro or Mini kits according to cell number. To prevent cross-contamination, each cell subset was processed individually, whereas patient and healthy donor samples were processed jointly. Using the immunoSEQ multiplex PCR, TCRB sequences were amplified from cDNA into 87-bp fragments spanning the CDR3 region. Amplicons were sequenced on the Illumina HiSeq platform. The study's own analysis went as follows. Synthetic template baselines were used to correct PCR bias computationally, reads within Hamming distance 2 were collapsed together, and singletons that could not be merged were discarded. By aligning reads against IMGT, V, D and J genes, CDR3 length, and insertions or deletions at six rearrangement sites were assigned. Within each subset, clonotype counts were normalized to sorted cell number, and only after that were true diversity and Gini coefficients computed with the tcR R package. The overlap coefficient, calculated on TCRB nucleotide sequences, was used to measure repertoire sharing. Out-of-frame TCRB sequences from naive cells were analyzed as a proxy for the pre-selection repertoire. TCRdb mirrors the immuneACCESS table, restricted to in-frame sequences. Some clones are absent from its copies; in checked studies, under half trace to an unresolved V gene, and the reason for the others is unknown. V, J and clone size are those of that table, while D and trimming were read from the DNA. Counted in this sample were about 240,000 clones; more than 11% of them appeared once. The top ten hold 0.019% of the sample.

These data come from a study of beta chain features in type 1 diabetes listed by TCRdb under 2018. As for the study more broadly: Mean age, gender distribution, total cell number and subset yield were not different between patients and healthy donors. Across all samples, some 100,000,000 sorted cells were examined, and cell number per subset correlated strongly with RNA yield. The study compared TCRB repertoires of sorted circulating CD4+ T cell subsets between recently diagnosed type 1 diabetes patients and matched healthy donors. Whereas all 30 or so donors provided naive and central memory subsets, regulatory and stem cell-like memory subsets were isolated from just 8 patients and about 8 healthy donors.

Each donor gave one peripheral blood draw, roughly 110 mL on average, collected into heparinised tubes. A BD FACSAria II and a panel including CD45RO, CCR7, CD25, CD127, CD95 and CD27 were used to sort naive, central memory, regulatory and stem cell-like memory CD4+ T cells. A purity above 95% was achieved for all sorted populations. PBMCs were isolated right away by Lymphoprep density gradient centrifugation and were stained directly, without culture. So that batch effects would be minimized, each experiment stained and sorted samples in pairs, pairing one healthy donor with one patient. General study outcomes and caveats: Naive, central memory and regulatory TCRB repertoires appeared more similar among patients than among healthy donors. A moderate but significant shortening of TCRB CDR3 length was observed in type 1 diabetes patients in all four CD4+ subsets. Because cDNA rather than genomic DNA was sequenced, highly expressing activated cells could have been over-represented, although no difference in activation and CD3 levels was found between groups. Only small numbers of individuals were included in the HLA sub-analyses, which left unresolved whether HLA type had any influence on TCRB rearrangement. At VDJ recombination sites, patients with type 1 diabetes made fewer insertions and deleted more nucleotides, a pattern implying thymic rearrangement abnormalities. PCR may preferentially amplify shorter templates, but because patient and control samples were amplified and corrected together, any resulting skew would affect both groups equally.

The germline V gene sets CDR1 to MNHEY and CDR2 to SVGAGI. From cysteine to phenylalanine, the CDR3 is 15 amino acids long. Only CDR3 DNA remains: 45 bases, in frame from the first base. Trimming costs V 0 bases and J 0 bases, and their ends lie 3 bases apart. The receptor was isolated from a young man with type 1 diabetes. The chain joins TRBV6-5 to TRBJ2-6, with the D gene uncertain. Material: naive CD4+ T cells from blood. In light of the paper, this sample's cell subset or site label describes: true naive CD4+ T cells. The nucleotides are TGTGCCAGCAGTTACTCCGGCTCTGGGGCCAACGTCCTGACTTTC. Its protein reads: CASSYSGSGANVLTF.